This T cell receptor (beta chain) was observed in a study of human T cells and chemical hapten exposure. The CDR3 spans 16 residues. Germline-derived CDR1 and CDR2 are LGHNT and FRNRAP. The V end lost 0 bases, the J end lost 0 bases, and 8 bases lay between the germline ends. One entry per CDR3 protein results from TCRdb running MiXCR on the RACE reads. The sample has 250,000 or so distinct CDR3 sequences, approximately 8.6% seen once. Noted time point: pre-sensitization, week 0. Treatment of the sample: therapeutic diphenylcyclopropenone sensitization with weekly scalp DPC. This sequence joins TRBV12-5 and TRBJ2-2, with unresolved D. Sequences were derived from whole blood, sampled in connection with sensitization to the hapten diphenylcyclopropenone (DPC). The sequence was obtained from a woman aged 40 to 50 with alopecia areata. Some clones in this sample may be carry-over from other donors' samples. Here the CDR3 reads CASGLVALTNTGELFF. The CDR3 DNA follows: TGTGCTAGTGGTTTGGTAGCGCTGACGAACACCGGGGAGCTGTTTTTT.